The T cell receptor beta chain described here comes from a study of OX40 agonist ivuxolimab in advanced cancers. General study results and limits: The investigators did not determine what antigen specificity the expanded peripheral T cells had.

Patients with a history of autoimmune disease or on systemic immunosuppression were excluded. The data were produced by immunoSEQ multiplex PCR, yet TCRdb's version contains in-frame clones alone and is incomplete. The table records 65,000 to 85,000 clones, about nine tenths of them present only once. In the case of this clone: The antigen is not known.

Looked up from germline, CDR1 is MNHEY and CDR2 is SMNVEV (reference sequence). V gave up 8 bases and J gave up 5 bases; unmatched junction bases: 8. The CDR3 spans 13 residues. The source of this sequence is an adult with an advanced solid tumor such as melanoma, head and neck, liver or kidney cancer. Sample: CD4+ or CD8+ T cells sorted from blood, taken in a trial of the OX40 agonist ivuxolimab. The gene calls are TRBV27 and TRBJ1-2; 7 nucleotides match TRBD1. The CDR3 loop is CASRSDRAYGYTF. CDR3 in DNA: TGTGCCAGCCGTAGTGACAGGGCGTATGGCTACACCTTC.